A single T cell receptor beta chain is shown here with its context. The data stem from a study of blood T cell repertoires in COVID-19. Germline CDR1 MDHEN, CDR2 SYDVKM. CDR3 length: 13 amino acids. J was trimmed by 3 bases and V by 6 bases; bases with no gene match: 2. TCRdb keeps only in-frame clones here, not all; method: immunoSEQ multiplex PCR. The sample consists of fewer than 250,000 clones, approximately 87% of them appearing once. The sequenced material came from peripheral blood. The chain carries TRBV28 and TRBJ2-5; 9 nucleotides line up with TRBD1. The receptor's source is a woman in her 70s with acute or convalescent COVID-19. In nucleotides, the CDR3 is TGTGCCAGCAGCCGGACAGGGGAAGAGACCCAGTACTTC. This translates into CASSRTGEETQYF.